This TCR beta chain was sequenced for a study of technical replicates of blood from several donors. Sequencing used immunoSEQ multiplex PCR; TCRdb keeps in-frame clones, though not all of them. Of 50,000 to 60,000 clones listed, just under 95% are singletons. This CDR3 comprises 15 residues. The chain joins TRBV21-1 to TRBJ2-2; the D call of TRBD2 is as the table states it, not checked on the DNA. TRBV21-1 is a pseudogene. The receptor was isolated from a human donor in good health. Some clones in this sample may be carry-over from other donors' samples. The sequenced sample consisted of PBMCs. The CDR3 nucleotides are TGTGCCAGCAGTAAAGTGGGGAGTTCACCGGGGGAGCTGTTTTTT. The encoded protein is CASSKVGSSPGELFF.